Listed here is a single TCR beta chain. Its antigen is still unknown. Researchers ran the PCR with 60 Vbeta and 13 Jbeta primers. Using immunoSEQ multiplex PCR, the repertoire was profiled, and TCRdb retains in-frame clones only, with some absent. The table has around 190,000 clones, over 65% seen once. There were likely unrecorded immune exposures, though donors were nominally healthy when sampled. These data originate in a study of cytomegalovirus exposure and HLA in healthy donors. J gave up 6 bases and V 5 bases, and 10 bases lay outside the gene matches. The CDR3 runs to 15 residues. Germline lookup yields CDR1 MDHEN and CDR2 SYDVKM. Points from the study as a whole: Analyzed later, most CMV-associated TCR beta chains appeared HLA-restricted. In a later analysis, several top co-occurrence clusters appeared linked to parvovirus B19, influenza, CMV and Epstein-Barr virus.

The sequenced material came from PBMCs. This TCR was recovered from a woman in her 30s in good health and CMV-seronegative. The rearrangement links TRBV28 to TRBJ2-5; 9 nucleotides align to TRBD1. In DNA, the CDR3 is TGTGCCAGCAGTCCCAACACAGGGGGCAAACAGACCCAGTACTTC. This translates into CASSPNTGGKQTQYF.